One sample yielded the 25 T cell receptor beta chains listed below, sequenced in a study of cytomegalovirus exposure and HLA in healthy donors. The PCR made use of 60 Vbeta and 13 Jbeta primers. Sequencing used immunoSEQ multiplex PCR; TCRdb keeps in-frame clones, though not all of them. The sample contains fewer than 200,000 clones, approximately 72% of which appear only once. Sequencing used PBMCs. The receptors derive from a man aged 18 to 30 in good health and CMV-seronegative.

This chain connects TRBV5-4 to TRBJ2-7; maybe TRBD2 (6 bases). Germline V gene sequence: CDR1 SGHNT, CDR2 YYREEE (reference sequence). V lost 3 bases and J 0 bases, leaving 16 bases between the germline ends. CDR3 length: 16 amino acids. This CDR3 is CASSWGTPGLSYEQYF. In DNA, the CDR3 is TGTGCCAGCAGCTGGGGAACTCCGGGACTCTCCTACGAGCAGTACTTC.

The rearrangement links TRBV7-9 to TRBJ2-1; TRBD1 might be the D (5 bases). Germline CDR1 is SEHNR and CDR2 is FQNEAQ (reference sequence). The germline V and J ends were trimmed by 5 bases and 6 bases, with 11 bases remaining between them. This CDR3 contains 13 residues. This chain's CDR3 is CASSGIGANEQFF. In DNA, the CDR3 is TGTGCCAGCAGCGGGATAGGGGCCAATGAGCAGTTCTTC.

This clone was seen just once. This chain connects TRBV19 to TRBJ2-7; 9 nucleotides line up with TRBD1. Germline CDR1 and CDR2: LNHDA and SQIVND (reference sequence). V lost 6 bases and J lost 3; bases outside the gene matches: 6. The CDR3 length is 14 residues. Here the CDR3 DNA reads TGTGCCAGTAGCACCGGGACAGGGAACTACGAGCAGTACTTC. Protein product: CASSTGTGNYEQYF. Based on the CDR3 plus reference TRBV19 and TRBJ2-7, the full variable domain is DGGITQSPKYLFRKEGQNVTLSCEQNLNHDAMYWYRQDPGQGLRLIYYSQIVNDFQKGDIAEGYSVSREKKESFPLTVTSAQKNPTAFYLCASSTGTGNYEQYFGPGTRLTVT.

This clone occurred a few times. CDR3 protein: CAISESGTGTLYEQYF. In nucleotides, the CDR3 is TGTGCCATCAGTGAGTCGGGGACAGGTACCCTCTACGAGCAGTACTTC. The chain recombines TRBV10-3 with TRBJ2-7; 8 bases agree with TRBD1. After removal of 0 bases from V and 3 bases from J, the junction contained 7 bases not matched to a gene. This CDR3 is built from 16 residues. Germline V gene data show CDR1 as ENHRY and CDR2 as SYGVKD.

This chain uses TRBV27 with TRBJ2-7; TRBD2 aligns across 8 bases. CDR3 length: 15 residues. Germline assignment: CDR1 MNHEY and CDR2 SMNVEV (reference sequence). V was clipped by 7 bases and J by 3 bases; unmatched bases: 11. The CDR3 loop is CASTPGVAGHYEQYF. As DNA, the CDR3 is TGTGCCAGCACCCCGGGGGTAGCGGGGCACTACGAGCAGTACTTC.

This clone was recorded a few times. The chain links TRBV2 to TRBJ1-5; no clear D. The CDR3 loop spans 13 amino acids. The germline CDR1 and CDR2 sequences are SNHLY and FYNNEI. The ends were cut back, 7 bases at V and 0 bases at J, with 7 bases in the middle. The CDR3 loop reads CASIRDSNQPQHF. In DNA form, the CDR3 reads TGTGCCAGCATCCGGGATAGCAATCAGCCCCAGCATTTT.

This chain uses TRBV18 with TRBJ2-1; D may be TRBD1 (5 bases). With 5 bases removed from V and 7 bases from J, the gap between germline ends came to 9 bases. CDR3 length: 12 residues. The germline V gene encodes CDR1 KGHSH and CDR2 LQKENI. CDR3 in amino acids: CASSDAGNEQFF. CDR3 in DNA: TGTGCCAGCTCAGATGCAGGGAATGAGCAGTTCTTC.

The chain joins TRBV19 to TRBJ1-1; D call uncertain. Trimming cost V 3 bases and J 7 bases, with 9 bases left between them. The length of the CDR3 is 12 residues. Germline V gene data show CDR1 as LNHDA and CDR2 as SQIVND (reference sequence). Here the CDR3 reads CASSIGGFEAFF. Written as DNA, the CDR3 is TGTGCCAGTAGTATTGGAGGTTTTGAAGCTTTCTTT.

A single count supports this clone. The rearrangement uses TRBV6-6 and TRBJ2-5, with 12 nucleotides matching TRBD2. Germline CDR1 MNHNY, CDR2 SVGAGI (reference sequence). With 6 bases clipped from V and 4 bases from J, the junction kept 6 bases outside the gene matches. The CDR3 length is 15 residues. CDR3 sequence: CASSPGLAGPETQYF. As DNA, the CDR3 is TGTGCCAGCAGCCCCGGACTAGCGGGACCAGAGACCCAGTACTTC.

This clone showed up just a few times. This rearrangement joins TRBV6-1 to TRBJ2-5, with TRBD2 matching 11 bases. The J segment lost 7 bases and the V segment lost 2 bases, leaving 6 bases of the junction unmatched. CDR3 length: 15 amino acids. The germline V gene encodes CDR1 MNHNS and CDR2 SASEGT. The CDR3 region has the DNA TGTGCCAGCAGTGAACTGGCTAGCGGGAGGCGGACCCAGTACTTC. Translated, it gives CASSELASGRRTQYF.

The chain couples TRBV2 to TRBJ2-7; the D gene is possibly TRBD1 (6 bases). CDR3 length: 13 amino acids. V lost 5 bases to trimming and J lost 4 bases, with 12 bases between them. In germline, CDR1 is SNHLY, CDR2 FYNNEI. CDR3 DNA: TGTGCCAGCAGTAACCGGGACACGTACGAGCAGTACTTC. Translation: CASSNRDTYEQYF.

In DNA, the CDR3 is TGCAGCGGGGGGGGAGGCCCTGCCTACAATGAGCAGTTCTTC. This translates into CSGGGGPAYNEQFF. The genes are TRBV29-1 and TRBJ2-1, with 7 bases that match TRBD2. The germline gives CDR1 SQVTM, CDR2 ANQGSEA. The CDR3 length is 14 residues. The junction had 8 bases not matched to a gene; V was cut back by 7 bases and J by 2 bases.

The chain is built from TRBV4-3 and TRBJ1-1; TRBD1 agrees at 7 bases. The germline V gene encodes CDR1 LGHNA and CDR2 YSLEER. V dropped 4 bases and J dropped 0; count of bases not matched to a gene: 11. The CDR3 is made up of 17 amino acids. The CDR3 reads CASSPQGFGGMNTEAFF. The DNA of the CDR3 is TGCGCCAGCAGCCCACAGGGGTTCGGGGGTATGAACACTGAAGCTTTCTTT.

The chain links TRBV7-7 to TRBJ2-7, with TRBD1 identical over 9 bases. V was clipped by 1 base and J by 3 bases; unmatched bases: 7. The CDR3 covers 16 residues. Germline V lookup: CDR1 SSHAT, CDR2 FNYEAQ (reference sequence). The CDR3, as DNA: TGTGCCAGCAGCTTAGGGGGGGGGACAGGGCTCTACGAGCAGTACTTC. Translating gives CASSLGGGTGLYEQYF.

The V and J genes are TRBV6-4 and TRBJ2-1; 12 nucleotides agree with TRBD2. Trimming removed 5 bases from V and 8 bases from J; junction bases left unmatched: 7. This CDR3 spans 15 amino acids. Germline-derived CDR1 and CDR2 are MRHNA and SNTAGT. The CDR3 DNA reads TGTGCCAGCAGTCTAGCGGGAGGGGGGGTAGATGAGCAGTTCTTC. Its translation is CASSLAGGGVDEQFF.

V usage is TRBV30 and J usage is TRBJ1-1; a weak D match, TRBD1 (6 bases). The CDR3 has 13 residues. Germline CDR1 and CDR2: GTSNPN and SVGIG (reference sequence). The germline V and J ends were trimmed by 2 bases and 3 bases, with 10 bases remaining between them. CDR3 DNA: TGTGCCTGGAGTATAGGGGGGGACACTGAAGCTTTCTTT. Protein product: CAWSIGGDTEAFF.

The chain recombines TRBV28 with TRBJ2-5, with D tentatively TRBD1 (7 bases). The germline V gene has CDR1 MDHEN and CDR2 SYDVKM. Trimming pared 6 bases from V and 5 bases from J, leaving 13 bases between. The CDR3 extends over 13 amino acids. The CDR3 reads CASSPGGRETQYF. The CDR3 DNA sequence: TGTGCCAGCAGCCCAGGGGGGAGGGAGACCCAGTACTTC.

The chain links TRBV10-2 to TRBJ2-7; D may be TRBD1 (5 bases). This CDR3 contains 15 residues. Germline V CDR1 and CDR2: WSHSY, SAAADI. The V and J ends lost 0 bases and 6 bases respectively, with 15 bases between them. CDR3 DNA sequence: TGCGCCAGCAGTGAGTCTGTGGCGGCCCAGGGCGAGCAGTACTTC. It codes for CASSESVAAQGEQYF.

The rearrangement links TRBV4-3 to TRBJ2-1, with TRBD2 identical over 10 bases. The CDR3 runs to 18 residues. Unmatched junction bases numbered 19, after V lost 4 bases and J lost 10 bases. Germline V gene lookup returns CDR1 LGHNA and CDR2 YSLEER. In DNA form, the CDR3 reads TGCGCCAGCAGCCCCCGCCCAGCGGGAGGGTACTCGGGCCCCGAGCAGTTCTTC. Translating it yields CASSPRPAGGYSGPEQFF.

The chain uses TRBV7-9 and TRBJ1-6; D perhaps matches TRBD1 (5 bases). CDR1 is SEHNR and CDR2 is FQNEAQ in the germline V gene (reference sequence). The CDR3 loop spans 12 amino acids. Trimming pared 5 bases from V and 11 bases from J, leaving 10 bases between. The CDR3 reads CASSPPGAPLHF. The CDR3 DNA is TGTGCCAGCAGCCCCCCGGGGGCACCCCTCCACTTT.

Concerning this clone itself: Other DNA sequences of this sample code for an identical CDR3. The chain employs TRBV11-3 and TRBJ2-1; D unresolved. Deletions cut 1 base from V and 0 bases from J, with 7 bases between. This CDR3 comprises 15 residues. CDR1 SGHNT and CDR2 YENEEA come from the germline V gene. The CDR3 protein is CASSLGGSSYNEQFF. CDR3 nucleotide sequence: TGTGCCAGCAGCTTAGGTGGTAGCTCCTACAATGAGCAGTTCTTC. Full variable domain (outside the CDR3, taken from reference TRBV11-3 and TRBJ2-1): EAGVVQSPRYKIIEKKQPVAFWCNPISGHNTLYWYLQNLGQGPELLIRYENEEAVDDSQLPKDRFSAERLKGVDSTLKIQPAELGDSAVYLCASSLGGSSYNEQFFGPGTRLTVL.

This clone showed up just a few times. The J gene is TRBJ1-2, the V gene TRBV5-4, with a possible D match to TRBD1 (5 bases). CDR1 is SGHNT and CDR2 is YYREEE in the germline V gene (reference sequence). The V end was cut by 2 bases, the J end by 2 bases, with 13 bases between. CDR3 length equals 15 residues. The CDR3 reads CASSFSDTRNYGYTF. As DNA, the CDR3 is TGTGCCAGCAGCTTCTCGGACACCCGGAACTATGGCTACACCTTC.

This chain connects TRBV5-4 to TRBJ2-1, with 11 nucleotides matching TRBD2. CDR1 is SGHNT, CDR2 YYREEE, per germline (reference sequence). The V and J ends lost 0 bases and 5 bases, in that order; junction bases with no gene match: 7. This CDR3 has 17 amino acids. As DNA, the CDR3 is TGTGCCAGCAGCTTGGGGGCCCTAGCGGGAGGACACAATGAGCAGTTCTTC. This sequence encodes CASSLGALAGGHNEQFF.

This chain links TRBV27 with TRBJ2-1; tentative D call: TRBD1 (5 bases). Germline CDR1 reads MNHEY; CDR2 reads SMNVEV (reference sequence). The V end lost 4 bases, the J end lost 0 bases, and 13 bases lay between the germline ends. The CDR3 sequence is 16 residues long. The CDR3 region is CASSSSRQSSYNEQFF. In nucleotides, the CDR3 is TGTGCCAGCAGTTCGTCGAGACAGAGCTCCTACAATGAGCAGTTCTTC.

The gene calls are TRBV6-5 and TRBJ1-2, with D maybe TRBD1 (6 bases). The CDR3 extends over 15 amino acids. Germline values: CDR1 MNHEY, CDR2 SVGAGI. V was shortened by 0 bases and J by 5 bases, with 13 bases between the two germline ends. The CDR3 DNA reads TGTGCCAGCAGTTACTCGGGGAAACAGGGTTATGGCTACACCTTC. It codes for CASSYSGKQGYGYTF.